This TCR beta chain was identified during a study of CD8 T cells in ankylosing spondylitis. Overall study results and limits: Ankylosing spondylitis blood seemed to carry a telltale TCR beta motif made of roughly eight highly homologous variants. Earlier studies detected some motif variants in reactive arthritis synovial fluid and blood.

Points on this clonotype: Its target is not known.

Each CDR3 protein gets one entry after TCRdb re-called the 5' RACE reads with MiXCR. Of fewer than 400,000 distinct CDR3 sequences listed, around 8% are singletons. This CDR3 has 14 amino acids. V gave up 3 bases and J gave up 2 bases, with 9 bases separating them. Germline loops: CDR1 LNHDA, CDR2 SQIVND (reference sequence). The sequencing input was blood, either unsorted or a sorted T cell fraction (not recorded which). This TCR was recovered from a male donor with ankylosing spondylitis. This chain links TRBV19 with TRBJ2-3; D gene unclear. In DNA form, the CDR3 reads TGTGCCAGTAGTATGAGACAAATCACAGATACGCAGTATTTT. Translation gives CASSMRQITDTQYF.